Listed below are T cell receptor beta chains from one sample, sequenced in a study of shared clonotypes between healthy human individuals. The data were produced by immunoSEQ multiplex PCR, yet TCRdb's version contains in-frame clones alone and is incomplete. This table has approximately 2.4 million clones, about 94% appearing once. Material: naive CD4+ T cells sorted from blood. Receptor source: a man between 18 and 35 years old in good health. Both conserved end residues are part of each CDR3. Fields, in order: D gene, clone size, J gene, CDR3 length, V gene, CDR3 protein, CDR3 DNA. D genes are given only for firm matches. Not all rows give a size; the values are once, few, many and, for expanded clones, a class.

TRBD2 - TRBJ2-7 13 TRBV7-2 CASSTGLTGEQYF TGTGCCAGCAGCACGGGACTAACGGGGGAGCAGTACTTC
- - TRBJ2-7 16 TRBV4-3 CASSQGLAGGAYEQYF TGCGCCAGCAGCCAAGGGCTCGCAGGTGGAGCCTACGAGCAGTACTTC
TRBD2 - TRBJ2-7 15 TRBV6-1 CASSVNPSGAYEQYF TGTGCCAGCAGTGTTAACCCTAGCGGTGCTTACGAGCAGTACTTC
TRBD1 - TRBJ1-2 13 TRBV27 CASRWDSSYGYTF TGTGCCAGCAGGTGGGACAGCAGCTATGGCTACACCTTC
TRBD2 - TRBJ2-7 16 TRBV7-9 CASSPLGGGPSYEQYF TGTGCCAGCAGCCCCTTAGGCGGGGGGCCTTCCTACGAGCAGTACTTC
- - TRBJ2-5 14 TRBV5-4 CASSLNDREETQYF TGTGCCAGCAGCTTGAACGATAGAGAAGAGACCCAGTACTTC
- once TRBJ2-2 13 TRBV19 CASSIRNTIELFF TGTGCCAGTAGTATACGGAACACTATTGAGCTGTTTTTT
TRBD2 - TRBJ2-5 17 TRBV5-1 CASSLGVAGGPVETQYF TGCGCCAGCAGCTTGGGAGTAGCGGGGGGGCCAGTTGAGACCCAGTACTTC
- - TRBJ1-3 13 TRBV9 CASSPNGGNTIYF TGTGCCAGCAGTCCCAACGGAGGAAACACCATATATTTT
- - TRBJ1-6 16 TRBV18 CASSAPAGSYNSPLHF TGTGCCAGCTCCGCCCCGGCCGGGTCCTATAATTCACCCCTCCACTTT
TRBD1 - TRBJ1-1 15 TRBV6-5 CASSYLTGVRAEAFF TGTGCCAGCAGTTACTTGACAGGGGTGAGGGCTGAAGCTTTCTTT
- - TRBJ1-4 14 TRBV7-2 CASSLGGAQGKLFF TGTGCCAGCAGCTTAGGGGGGGCGCAGGGAAAACTGTTTTTT
- - TRBJ2-1 13 TRBV5-6 CASSRDIFNEQFF TGTGCCAGCAGCCGGGACATATTCAATGAGCAGTTCTTC
- - TRBJ2-2 16 TRBV25-1 CASHGWGAKNTGELFF TGTGCCAGCCATGGGTGGGGGGCGAAGAACACCGGGGAGCTGTTTTTT
- - TRBJ2-3 13 TRBV10-3 CAISEYAVDTQYF TGTGCCATCAGTGAGTATGCGGTAGATACGCAGTATTTT
- - TRBJ1-3 13 TRBV7-9 CASSPQARNTIYF TGTGCCAGCAGCCCCCAAGCTAGAAACACCATATATTTT
- once TRBJ1-3 14 TRBV5-1 CASSAASSGNTIYF TGCGCCAGCAGCGCAGCGAGCTCTGGAAACACCATATATTTT
TRBD1 - TRBJ1-4 16 TRBV10-3 CAISERTGVPNEKLFF TGTGCCATCAGTGAAAGGACAGGGGTACCCAATGAAAAACTGTTTTTT
TRBD1 - TRBJ2-7 16 TRBV27 CASSLYGTGKSYEQYF TGTGCCAGCAGTTTATATGGGACAGGGAAGAGTTACGAGCAGTACTTC
TRBD1 once TRBJ2-3 15 TRBV5-1 CASSLGTGVPDTQYF TGCGCCAGCAGCCTGGGGACAGGGGTCCCAGATACGCAGTATTTT
TRBD1 - TRBJ1-1 13 TRBV2 CASMGQPNTEAFF TGTGCCAGTATGGGACAGCCTAACACTGAAGCTTTCTTT
TRBD1 few TRBJ1-4 15 TRBV18 CASSSRGTDYEKLFF TGTGCCAGCTCCTCCCGCGGGACAGATTATGAAAAACTGTTTTTT
- - TRBJ2-7 13 TRBV11-2 CASSSGEYYEQYF TGTGCCAGCAGCTCCGGAGAGTACTACGAGCAGTACTTC
TRBD1 - TRBJ2-7 13 TRBV29-1 CSVAKDRAYEQYF TGCAGCGTTGCGAAGGACAGGGCCTACGAGCAGTACTTC
- - TRBJ2-2 15 TRBV5-1 CASTWPASGTGELFF TGCGCCAGCACTTGGCCAGCCTCTGGGACCGGGGAGCTGTTTTTT
- once TRBJ2-6 18 TRBV18 CASSPLAISPSGANVLTF TGTGCCAGCTCACCACTAGCAATTAGTCCCTCTGGGGCCAACGTCCTGACTTTC
- - TRBJ2-7 13 TRBV10-1 CASSESGGHEQYF TGCGCCAGCAGTGAGTCGGGGGGCCACGAGCAGTACTTC